This section outlines one T cell receptor beta chain sequence together with its context. The sample is drawn from a study of siplizumab effects on memory and regulatory T cells. This CDR3 has 18 residues. Germline CDR1 ENHRY, CDR2 SYGVKD. V lost 4 bases to trimming and J lost 4 bases; unmatched junction nucleotides: 15. Around 100,000 TCR templates per sample were assayed. The method was immunoSEQ multiplex PCR; TCRdb's version includes in-frame clones alone and lacks a portion of them. The sample holds about 110,000 clones, roughly 89% seen once. The origin of this receptor is a human donor in good health. The V and J genes are TRBV10-3 and TRBJ2-2; 7 bases match TRBD2. Input material: CD4+ T cells sorted from blood. CDR3: CAISGGGSTAGRTGELFF. Written as DNA, the CDR3 is TGTGCCATCAGTGGAGGCGGGAGCACAGCGGGCCGCACCGGGGAGCTGTTTTTT.